The following is a T cell receptor beta chain sequence with its context. Its target is unknown. This PCR relied on a set of 60 Vbeta primers and 13 Jbeta primers. Original analysis: There were about 80 million unique TCR beta chains by a later count, and 10 million to 12 million of them were shared. Measured with immunoSEQ multiplex PCR; TCRdb has only the in-frame clones, and not every one. V and J calls and clone size are copied from that table; D and trimming were computed from the DNA. The sample yields under 250,000 clones, 80% to 85% seen once. The record originates from a study of cytomegalovirus exposure and HLA in healthy donors. General study points: Only CMV serostatus was available as immune exposure information. The study listed approximately 170 cytomegalovirus-associated TCR beta chains. Segments of the TCR beta V type were, in most cases, productive about 87% or about 30% of the time in an earlier analysis.

The sequence derives from a woman aged 55-70 years in good health and CMV-seropositive. Sequenced: PBMCs.

The CDR3 nucleotides are TGTGCCAGTCTACTAGCGCCGAACACCGGGGAGCTGTTTTTT. Translated, it gives CASLLAPNTGELFF. The chain has TRBV19 and TRBJ2-2; 7 bases match TRBD2. The germline V gene has CDR1 LNHDA and CDR2 SQIVND (reference sequence). There are 14 residues in the CDR3. Losses at the gene ends were 8 bases for V and 0 bases for J; bases not matched to a gene: 3.